Listed here are 24 T cell receptor beta chains from one sample, sequenced in a study of blood T cell repertoires in COVID-19. The protocol was immunoSEQ multiplex PCR, while the TCRdb copy is restricted to in-frame clones and leaves out a portion. The sample includes under 300,000 clones, roughly 88% of them seen just once. The source material was peripheral blood. The receptors come from a man aged 25 to 40 who had recovered from COVID-19.

The V call is TRBV5-4, the J call TRBJ1-3; no definite D call. The V gene's germline CDR1 is SGHNT and CDR2 YYREEE (reference sequence). The CDR3 is 15 amino acids. The germline V and J ends were trimmed by 2 bases and 3 bases, with 12 bases remaining between them. CDR3 sequence reads: CASSFGGNGGNTIYF. The CDR3 DNA follows: TGTGCCAGCAGCTTCGGCGGCAATGGTGGAAACACCATATATTTT.

This clone was recorded once. V is TRBV12-3 or TRBV12-4 and J is TRBJ1-2; D is unclear. V lost 11 bases, J lost 9 bases, and 7 bases lay in between. This CDR3 contains 8 residues. In nucleotides, the CDR3 is TGTGCCGGCTTGAGCTACACCTTC. Amino acids: CAGLSYTF.

This rearrangement joins TRBV29-1 to TRBJ2-3, with 13 bases fitting TRBD2. The V gene end was trimmed by 8 bases and the J gene end by 4 bases; junction bases not matched to a gene: 6. The CDR3 runs 14 residues. Per the germline V gene, CDR1 is SQVTM and CDR2 is ANQGSEA. CDR3 amino acids: CSTGTSGMPDTQYF. DNA of the CDR3: TGCAGCACCGGGACTAGCGGGATGCCAGATACGCAGTATTTT.

This clone has just a few counts. J is TRBJ1-1 and V is TRBV7-9; D remains unclear. The CDR3 has 15 residues. Looked up from germline, CDR1 is SEHNR and CDR2 is FQNEAQ (reference sequence). Trimming removed 5 bases from V and 3 bases from J, with 16 bases in between. CDR3 protein: CASSPWEVHYTEAFF. DNA of the CDR3: TGTGCCAGCAGCCCCTGGGAGGTCCACTACACTGAAGCTTTCTTT.

This chain connects TRBV3-1 (or the pseudogene TRBV3-2) to TRBJ1-2, with D possibly being TRBD1 (6 bases). Trimming took off 1 base at V and 5 bases at J, with 14 bases between the two ends. This CDR3 contains 15 residues. The germline gives CDR1 LGHDT, CDR2 YNNKEL (reference sequence). The CDR3 loop is CASSQGAGRGYGYTF. CDR3 in DNA: TGTGCCAGCAGCCAAGGCGCTGGCAGGGGATATGGCTACACCTTC.

The J gene is TRBJ1-4, the V gene TRBV5-8; D gene unclear. Looked up from germline, CDR1 is SGHTS and CDR2 is YDEGEE. This CDR3 region has 12 residues. V was pared by 6 bases and J by 8 bases, with 11 bases between. The CDR3 DNA reads TGTGCCAGCAACACCCGGGAGGAAAAACTGTTTTTT. It encodes CASNTREEKLFF. The full variable domain, in which reference TRBV5-8 and TRBJ1-4 provide the parts outside the CDR3, is EAGVTQSPTHLIKTRGQQATLRCSPISGHTSVYWYQQALGLGLQFLLWYDEGEERNRGNFPPRFSGRQFPNYSSELNVNALELEDSALYLCASNTREEKLFFGSGTQLSVL.

V gene TRBV2 combines with J gene TRBJ1-5; D is unresolved. The CDR3 covers 12 residues. V lost 1 base, J lost 11 bases, and 9 bases lay in between. Germline V lookup: CDR1 SNHLY, CDR2 FYNNEI. The CDR3 coding sequence is TGTGCCAGCAGTGAAGTGGTAGCATCCCAGCATTTT. It translates to CASSEVVASQHF.

The table lists this clone with a count of one. The J gene is TRBJ1-1, the V gene TRBV5-5; 10 nucleotides line up with TRBD1. The CDR3 sequence is 18 residues long. J gave up 4 bases and V 3 bases, and 15 bases lay outside the gene matches. The V gene's germline CDR1 is SGHKS and CDR2 YYEKEE (reference sequence). CDR3 DNA sequence: TGTGCCAGCAGCTCAGCCCCCCCAGTGGGGACAGGGGTCACTGAAGCTTTCTTT. It encodes CASSSAPPVGTGVTEAFF.

The chain links TRBV12-3 or TRBV12-4 to TRBJ2-7; tentative D call: TRBD1 (6 bases). The CDR3 has 12 residues. V lost 5 bases, J lost 2 bases, and 7 bases lay in between. The CDR3 loop is CASSTGTYEQYF. The CDR3 DNA is TGTGCCAGCAGTACAGGGACCTACGAGCAGTACTTC.

The V gene is TRBV6-5, the J gene TRBJ1-5; D is perhaps TRBD1 (6 bases). CDR1 is MNHEY, CDR2 SVGAGI, per germline. CDR3 size: 13 residues. CDR3 sequence reads: CAGGGLGNQPQHF. CDR3 sequence (DNA): TGTGCAGGGGGGGGGCTTGGCAATCAGCCCCAGCATTTT.

The chain recombines TRBV5-1 with TRBJ2-1; D gene uncertain. This CDR3 has 13 amino acids. In germline, CDR1 is SGHRS, CDR2 YFSETQ. Trimming cost V 0 bases and J 10 bases, with 11 bases left between them. The CDR3: CASSLAERGEQFF. In DNA form, the CDR3 reads TGCGCCAGCAGCTTGGCGGAAAGAGGAGAGCAGTTCTTC.

The rearrangement links TRBV7-2 to TRBJ2-2, with D unclear. V was shortened by 5 bases and J by 5 bases, with 15 bases between the two germline ends. Germline V gene lookup returns CDR1 SGHTA and CDR2 FQGNSA. The CDR3 sequence is 15 residues long. The CDR3 DNA reads as TGTGCCAGCAGCCTCCGACAAAGGATGACCGGGGAGCTGTTTTTT. Protein product: CASSLRQRMTGELFF.

The J gene is TRBJ1-1, the V gene TRBV4-3; 9 bases line up with TRBD1. This CDR3 contains 17 residues. J lost 3 bases, V lost 0 bases, and 8 bases had no gene match. Germline V CDR1 and CDR2: LGHNA, YSLEER. The CDR3 DNA is TGCGCCAGCAGCCAAGACTGGACAGGGGTGTCGGACACTGAAGCTTTCTTT. It specifies CASSQDWTGVSDTEAFF.

The chain recombines TRBV6-2 or TRBV6-3 with TRBJ1-5; no firm D call. The CDR3 contains 12 residues. Germline CDR1 is MNHEY and CDR2 is SVGEGT. V was cut by 6 bases and J by 7 bases, with 10 bases left in between. DNA for the CDR3: TGTGCCAGCAGCGGGCGAGGGCAGCCCCAGCATTTT. This translates into CASSGRGQPQHF.

The rearrangement joins TRBV4-1 to TRBJ1-5; the D gene is possibly TRBD1 (5 bases). There are 15 residues in the CDR3. CDR1 and CDR2 (germline): MGHRA, YSYEKL. The V end lost 5 bases, the J end lost 4 bases, and 15 bases lay between the germline ends. The CDR3 region is CASSSGRGGNQPQHF. CDR3 DNA sequence: TGCGCCAGCAGCTCCGGGCGGGGGGGGAATCAGCCCCAGCATTTT.

This clone turned up a few times. This chain links TRBV9 with TRBJ2-7, with a tentative D call TRBD2 (7 bases). The CDR3 is 17 residues long. The germline V gene has CDR1 SGDLS and CDR2 YYNGEE. V was cut by 3 bases and J by 4 bases, with 23 bases left in between. In DNA form, the CDR3 reads TGTGCCAGCAGCGCCGAAGGGGGGGACCTCGCATTTTACGAGCAGTACTTC. It specifies CASSAEGGDLAFYEQYF.

V usage is TRBV24-1 and J usage is TRBJ1-5; weak D call: TRBD1 (5 bases). This CDR3 spans 15 amino acids. Between the trimmed V and J ends, which lost 3 bases and 4 bases, there was a span of 12 bases. Germline V gene sequence: CDR1 KGHDR, CDR2 SFDVKD. Here the CDR3 reads CATSDIGAGNQPQHF. CDR3 DNA sequence: TGTGCCACCAGTGATATAGGGGCGGGAAATCAGCCCCAGCATTTT.

This clone was observed a few times. The genes are TRBV27 and TRBJ1-6, with TRBD1 matching over 9 bases. CDR3 length: 14 residues. Germline CDR1 and CDR2: MNHEY and SMNVEV (reference sequence). The junction had 6 bases not matched to a gene; V was cut back by 5 bases and J by 10 bases. CDR3 amino acids: CASSDRGVGSPLHF. The CDR3 DNA follows: TGTGCCAGCAGTGACAGGGGGGTGGGGTCACCCCTCCACTTT.

The chain combines TRBV5-8 with TRBJ2-7; unclear D gene. The V and J ends lost 2 bases and 0 bases respectively, with 12 bases between them. CDR3 size: 15 residues. Germline CDR1 reads SGHTS; CDR2 reads YDEGEE. CDR3 in amino acids: CASSFIWSGSYEQYF. The CDR3 DNA reads TGTGCCAGCAGCTTTATATGGTCGGGCTCCTACGAGCAGTACTTC.

The chain has TRBV10-2 and TRBJ2-7, with 10 bases lining up with TRBD2. Germline lookup yields CDR1 WSHSY and CDR2 SAAADI. This CDR3 spans 12 amino acids. J was trimmed by 6 bases and V by 10 bases; bases with no gene match: 6. DNA of the CDR3: TGCGCCACCTCAGCGGGGGGGCTCGAGCAGTACTTC. This codes for CATSAGGLEQYF.

This chain joins TRBV19 and TRBJ1-2; D is ambiguous. The CDR3 spans 14 residues. In germline, CDR1 is LNHDA, CDR2 SQIVND (reference sequence). V was trimmed by 7 bases and J by 2 bases, leaving 14 bases between them. The CDR3 DNA reads TGTGCCAGTACCCTCGGGAACAGCAACTATGGCTACACCTTC. It yields the protein CASTLGNSNYGYTF.

The chain combines TRBV3-1 (or the pseudogene TRBV3-2) with TRBJ2-7; no clear D gene. The germline V gene has CDR1 LGHDT and CDR2 YNNKEL (reference sequence). Trimming took off 0 bases at V and 4 bases at J, with 13 bases between the two ends. The CDR3 length is 15 residues. CDR3 DNA sequence: TGTGCCAGCAGCCAAGATCGGATAGGCGGTTACGAGCAGTACTTC. This gives the protein CASSQDRIGGYEQYF.

The rearrangement joins TRBV2 to TRBJ1-1; 10 bases agree with TRBD1. V shed 7 bases, J shed 7 bases, and the junction held 3 bases outside the gene matches. The CDR3 runs to 12 residues. Germline V gene data show CDR1 as SNHLY and CDR2 as FYNNEI. CDR3 loop: CASKGQGFEAFF. In DNA, the CDR3 is TGTGCCAGCAAGGGACAGGGGTTTGAAGCTTTCTTT.

V usage is TRBV7-9 and J usage is TRBJ1-3; D is unclear. Trimming took 0 bases from V and 4 from J, leaving 4 bases between them. The germline CDR1 and CDR2 sequences are SEHNR and FQNEAQ (reference sequence). This CDR3 contains 13 residues. The DNA for the CDR3 is TGTGCCAGCAGCTTAGCCACAGGAAACACCATATATTTT. Its protein is CASSLATGNTIYF.